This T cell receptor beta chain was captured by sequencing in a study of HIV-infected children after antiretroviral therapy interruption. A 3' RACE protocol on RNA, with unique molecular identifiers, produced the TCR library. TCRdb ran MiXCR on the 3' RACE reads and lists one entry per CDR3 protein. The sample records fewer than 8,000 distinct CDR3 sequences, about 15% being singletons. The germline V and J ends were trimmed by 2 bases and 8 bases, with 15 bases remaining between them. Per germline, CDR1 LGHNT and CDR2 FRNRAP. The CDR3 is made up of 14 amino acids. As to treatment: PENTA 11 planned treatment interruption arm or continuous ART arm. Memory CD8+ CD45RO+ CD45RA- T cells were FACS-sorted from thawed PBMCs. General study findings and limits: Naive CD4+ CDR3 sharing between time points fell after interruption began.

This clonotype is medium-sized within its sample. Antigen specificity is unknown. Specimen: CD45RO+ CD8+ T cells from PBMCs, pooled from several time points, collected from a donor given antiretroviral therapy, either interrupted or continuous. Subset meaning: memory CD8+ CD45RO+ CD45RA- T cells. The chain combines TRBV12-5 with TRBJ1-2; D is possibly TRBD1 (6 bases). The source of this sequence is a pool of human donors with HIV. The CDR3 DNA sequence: TGTGCTAGTGGTTTGTCGATGACAGGCCGAGGCTACACCTTC. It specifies CASGLSMTGRGYTF. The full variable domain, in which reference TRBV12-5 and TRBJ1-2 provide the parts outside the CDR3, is DARVTQTPRHKVTEMGQEVTMRCQPILGHNTVFWYRQTMMQGLELLAYFRNRAPLDDSGMPKDRFSAEMPDATLATLKIQPSEPRDSAVYFCASGLSMTGRGYTFGSGTRLTVV.